The T cell receptor beta chain under discussion was sequenced for a study of T-cell reconstitution after alpha-beta-depleted transplantation in children. Germline CDR1 reads SGHKS; CDR2 reads YYEKEE (reference sequence). The trim removed 4 bases at V and 0 bases at J, leaving 6 bases unmatched. The CDR3 length is 15 residues. This clonotype has a count of ten or more. Its cognate antigen is unknown. Unique molecular identifiers were incorporated during preparation of the TCRbeta library. TCRdb passed the PCR reads through MiXCR, listing each CDR3 protein once. The sample gives hundreds of thousands of distinct CDR3 sequences, around 13% of which show up once; 0.79% is in the top ten. General study points: After transplant, at about two months, alpha-beta T cells were reportedly derived from several hundred expanded graft clones. T-cell counts and diversity at one year following transplant were attributed mainly to newly produced T cells. Surviving recipient cells, namely T cells and thymic progenitors, were the source of high day-60 TCRbeta diversity in some patients.

The specimen was PBMCs, collected before TCRalphabeta/CD19-depleted stem cell transplant. This sequence was found in a girl aged 2 to 9 with congenital amegakaryocytic thrombocytopenia, due to receive a stem cell transplant. The chain recombines TRBV5-5 with TRBJ2-7; 8 nucleotides match TRBD2. Here the CDR3 reads CASSITSGTSYEQYF. Written as DNA, the CDR3 is TGTGCCAGCAGCATCACTAGCGGTACCTCCTACGAGCAGTACTTC. Complete variable domain (other parts from reference TRBV5-5 and TRBJ2-7): DAGVTQSPTHLIKTRGQQVTLRCSPISGHKSVSWYQQVLGQGPQFIFQYYEKEERGRGNFPDRFSARQFPNYSSELNVNALLLGDSALYLCASSITSGTSYEQYFGPGTRLTVT.